This T cell receptor (beta chain) came from a study of human T cells and chemical hapten exposure. In the study overall: Patch tests applied 0.01% DPC to the upper back, read at 6 days. Recorded diagnoses among the mostly female patients were alopecia areata, totalis or universalis.

Time point described: pre-sensitization, week 0. Treatment: therapeutic diphenylcyclopropenone sensitization with weekly scalp DPC. This clonotype showed up just a few times. TCRdb redid the calling of the RACE reads with MiXCR, one entry per CDR3 protein. Counted here are 100,000 to 150,000 distinct CDR3 sequences, less than 15% occurring once; the ten biggest clones make up 2.5% to 3.5%. The CDR3 is 14 amino acids. V was pared by 3 bases and J by 6 bases, with 5 bases of the junction left unmatched. Germline values: CDR1 KGHSH, CDR2 LQKENI. The chain has TRBV18 and TRBJ1-1, with 9 bases that match TRBD1. The specimen comprised whole blood, sampled in connection with sensitization to the hapten diphenylcyclopropenone (DPC). This receptor was obtained from a woman aged 18-30 years with alopecia areata. Some clones in this sample may be carry-over from other donors' samples. The CDR3 DNA follows: TGTGCCAGCTCACCCGGGACAGGGCGCTCTGAAGCTTTCTTT. Translation: CASSPGTGRSEAFF. The full variable domain, its missing parts supplied by reference TRBV18 and TRBJ1-1, is NAGVMQNPRHLVRRRGQEARLRCSPMKGHSHVYWYRQLPEEGLKFMVYLQKENIIDESGMPKERFSAEFPKEGPSILRIQQVVRGDSAAYFCASSPGTGRSEAFFGQGTRLTVV.